This TCR beta chain was captured by sequencing in a study of T cells in Graves' hyperthyroidism and ophthalmopathy (dated by TCRdb to the late 2010s). In the study overall: Peripheral blood was sampled at the time of initial diagnosis, prior to any treatment. A discovery cohort of 95 to 100 patients, 43 with Graves' ophthalmopathy and 55 to 65 with stable Graves' hyperthyroidism, was used to find distinguishing TCR V-J signatures. An independent validation cohort of around 19 hyperthyroidism patients and 17 patients who later progressed to ophthalmopathy tested prospective prediction of ophthalmopathy. The 75 to 100 discovery patients were divided at random into training and test sets in a 7:3 ratio. The study also compared thyroid tissue and blood T-cell repertoires from a handful of Graves' hyperthyroidism patients. Once sampling was done, hyperthyroidism patients were given methimazole at a starting dose of 30 mg daily, whereas ophthalmopathy patients were given high-dose intravenous methylprednisolone. The paper describes TCR Vbeta CDR3 sequencing of 140 or so peripheral blood samples, made up of about 40 ophthalmopathy patients, roughly 72 hyperthyroidism patients and 17 progressor patients.

There are 15 amino acids in the CDR3, from cysteine to phenylalanine inclusive. Left in the record is the CDR3 DNA by itself, 45 bases read in frame from the first base. V is clipped by 1 base and J by 0 bases, and the sequence between their germline boundaries is 7 bases long. In its sample, this clonotype was seen many times. This receptor's antigen is unknown. No much larger clonotype is one base removed from it; base qualities were not supplied. Stable Graves' hyperthyroidism was defined as the absence of progression to ophthalmopathy over 18 months of follow-up. The hyperthyroidism patients were between 18 and 65 years old and newly diagnosed, with a disease duration of less than 2 months. The study excluded patients with uncontrolled infections, other autoimmune diseases, pregnancy or lactation. Diagnoses were based on clinical symptoms, serum thyroxine and TRAb, thyroid ultrasound and orbital computed tomography. PBMCs were separated from 7.5 to 10 ml of fresh peripheral blood using Ficoll-Paque density gradient centrifugation. Trizol reagent was used to extract total RNA, and RNA quality was then checked on an Agilent 2100 Bioanalyzer.

Findings and caveats that apply to the study as a whole: Sample size was not statistically predetermined, and investigators were not blinded to group allocation. A 13 V-J signature model separated ophthalmopathy from stable hyperthyroidism, with approximately 86% sensitivity and about 81% specificity in cross-validation and 80%/75% in testing. Most expanded thyroid clonotypes (frequency above 0.001) were also detected in blood, suggesting blood repertoires may reflect thyroid immune responses. During validation, the model predicted progression to ophthalmopathy a median of approximately 7 months ahead of onset, with roughly 65% sensitivity and around 73% specificity.

The TCR beta CDR3 regions were amplified from the RNA transcripts. The first round of RT-PCR for the TCR CDR3 was performed with the HTBI primer set and the Qiagen OneStep RT-PCR kit. Libraries were constructed in a second round of multiplex PCR, after which size selection and purification were performed. The libraries were sequenced on an Illumina HiSeq2000 using paired-end 100 bp reads. Turning to the authors' computational methods: SOAPnuke was used to process the raw data, throwing out any read that contained adapters or uncalled bases, had a mean Phred below 15, or lacked an exact constant-primer or identifier match. COPE v1.2.5 was used to merge high-quality paired reads, and clonotypes were defined as unique nucleotide sequences. MiTCR v1.1 was used to align the clonotypes against IMGT TRBV, TRBD and TRBJ reference segments. Analysis was restricted to V-J combinations with a frequency above 0.0001, which covered about 99% of repertoires. The TCS score was defined as the ratio of F50 (clonal expansion) to E x V (chaos), calculated using BLOSUM62-based TCRdist between CDR3 peptides within each V-J. Welch's t-statistics and random forest reduced 500 to 550 V-J features to 13, which were used in a naive Bayes classifier (R e1071). The public reads were reprocessed in TCRdb via fastp at Q25 and MiXCR, keeping in-frame beta chains. Records with the same CDR3 protein are collapsed into one entry carrying the most frequent genes and DNA. For this entry, the V and J calls and clone size follow TCRdb and not the study's own pipeline. This sample lists about 620,000 distinct CDR3 sequences; around 15% were detected once. Around 3.9% of the sample is taken by the ten largest.

Material: blood. The chain is made from TRBV12-3 or TRBV12-4 and TRBJ1-3; the D gene remains uncertain. The receptor comes from a woman under 40 with Graves' hyperthyroidism. The sequenced DNA: TGTGCCAGCAGTTTAGTTTCGGGCTCTGGAAACACCATATATTTT. This translates into CASSLVSGSGNTIYF.